In its sample, the clone carrying this T cell receptor (beta chain) was seen a few times. Via MiXCR, TCRdb re-called the 5' RACE reads, giving one row per CDR3 protein. The table has approximately 100,000 distinct CDR3 sequences, 24% seen once. This record belongs to a study of CD8 T cells in ankylosing spondylitis. Per germline, CDR1 LGHNT and CDR2 FRNRAP. The CDR3 covers 13 residues. Trimming removed 6 bases from V and 8 bases from J, with 16 bases in between. The sample comprised synovial fluid, either unsorted or a sorted T cell fraction (not recorded which). The TCR was taken from a male donor with ankylosing spondylitis. This chain links TRBV12-5 with TRBJ1-1; D might be TRBD1 (6 bases). The CDR3 DNA reads TGTGCTAGTGGGATAAGGGGGACTTCGGAAGCTTTCTTT. This encodes CASGIRGTSEAFF.